Shown below are 6 T cell receptor beta chains from a single sample sequenced in a study of Graves' ophthalmopathy and Graves' hyperthyroidism. The authors amplified TCR beta CDR3 regions from RNA transcripts. HTBI-primed first-round RT-PCR preceded second-round multiplex PCR. TCRdb recomputed calls from the multiplex PCR reads with MiXCR, one row per CDR3 protein. Here the sample spans about 400,000 distinct CDR3 sequences, about 16% being singletons. The sample consisted of peripheral blood. These receptors all come from a woman under 30 with Graves' ophthalmopathy.

This clonotype was observed many times. The chain is built from TRBV6-1 and TRBJ2-3; 7 bases fit TRBD2. CDR1 and CDR2 from the germline V gene are MNHNS and SASEGT. J gave up 0 bases and V 6 bases, and 3 bases lay outside the gene matches. The CDR3 sequence is 14 residues long. CDR3 region: CASSISGSTDTQYF. CDR3 in DNA: TGTGCCAGCAGCATTAGCGGGAGCACAGATACGCAGTATTTT.

This clonotype was observed at least ten times. The chain combines TRBV19 with TRBJ1-1; 9 nucleotides align to TRBD1. Trimming at V came to 5 bases and at J to 7 bases, leaving 5 bases not matched to a gene. The CDR3 loop spans 13 amino acids. Germline lookup yields CDR1 LNHDA and CDR2 SQIVND (reference sequence). CDR3 nucleotides: TGTGCCAGTAGTCCGGACAGGGGAGTTGAAGCTTTCTTT. Translation: CASSPDRGVEAFF.

This clonotype showed up many times. V and J are TRBV7-8 and TRBJ2-5; 13 bases map to TRBD2. CDR3 length: 16 residues. J was trimmed by 4 bases and V by 2 bases; bases with no gene match: 4. In germline, CDR1 is SGHVS, CDR2 FQNEAQ. CDR3 loop: CASSLRRLAGGETQYF. For the CDR3, the DNA is TGTGCCAGCAGCTTACGGCGACTAGCGGGGGGAGAGACCCAGTACTTC.

This clonotype was found once. V usage is TRBV18 and J usage is TRBJ2-1, with a tentative D call TRBD1 (6 bases). Trimming shortened V by 3 bases and J by 4 bases, and 16 bases separated the two germline ends. The CDR3 spans 16 residues. Germline-derived CDR1 and CDR2 are KGHSH and LQKENI. CDR3 nucleotides: TGTGCCAGCTCACCGGACGTACAAAGGGGGTACAATGAGCAGTTCTTC. This translates into CASSPDVQRGYNEQFF.

This clonotype was detected many times. This rearrangement joins TRBV19 to TRBJ2-7; D not resolved. The germline gives CDR1 LNHDA, CDR2 SQIVND (reference sequence). V was cut by 0 bases and J by 1 base, with 13 bases left in between. The CDR3 extends over 16 amino acids. CDR3 protein: CASSIDSLRTSYEQYF. CDR3 nucleotides: TGTGCCAGTAGTATAGATAGCCTCCGGACGTCCTACGAGCAGTACTTC.

This clonotype was seen ten or more times. The genes are TRBV18 and TRBJ1-2, with D possibly TRBD1 on 5 matching bases. The V gene's germline CDR1 is KGHSH and CDR2 LQKENI. The CDR3 length is 14 residues. V dropped 2 bases and J dropped 2 bases, with 9 bases sitting between them. Here the CDR3 DNA reads TGTGCCAGCTCACCAACGACAGTAAACTATGGCTACACCTTC. This encodes CASSPTTVNYGYTF.